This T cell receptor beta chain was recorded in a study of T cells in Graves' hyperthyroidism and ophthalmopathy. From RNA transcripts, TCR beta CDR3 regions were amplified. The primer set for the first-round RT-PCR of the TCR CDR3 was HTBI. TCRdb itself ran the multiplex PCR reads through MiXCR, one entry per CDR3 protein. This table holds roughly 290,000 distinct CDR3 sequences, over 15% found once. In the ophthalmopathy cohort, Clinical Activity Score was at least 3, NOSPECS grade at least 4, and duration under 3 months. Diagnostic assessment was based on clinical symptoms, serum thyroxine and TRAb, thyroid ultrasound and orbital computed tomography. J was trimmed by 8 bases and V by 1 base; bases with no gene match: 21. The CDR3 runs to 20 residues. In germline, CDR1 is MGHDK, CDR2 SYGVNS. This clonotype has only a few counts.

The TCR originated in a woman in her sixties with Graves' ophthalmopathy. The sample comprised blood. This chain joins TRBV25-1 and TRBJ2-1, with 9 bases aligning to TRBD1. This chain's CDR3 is CASSESLVPGQGFQGDEQFF. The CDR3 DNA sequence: TGTGCCAGCAGTGAATCCTTAGTACCGGGACAGGGATTCCAGGGTGATGAGCAGTTCTTC.